This T cell receptor beta chain was profiled in a study of T cells in localized non-small cell lung cancer. The data were produced by immunoSEQ multiplex PCR, yet TCRdb's version contains in-frame clones alone and is incomplete. The sample consists of tens of thousands of clones, under 90% of them appearing once. The CDR3 is 15 residues long. This TCR was recovered from a woman aged 35 to 70 with stage I lung adenocarcinoma. The chain carries TRBV21-1 and TRBJ2-2. TRBV21-1 is a recognized pseudogene. The source was peripheral blood, collected before any cancer treatment. The CDR3 spells CASSKAPRGTGELFF. In DNA form, the CDR3 reads TGTGCCAGCAGCAAAGCGCCGAGGGGAACCGGGGAGCTGTTTTTT.